This passage covers 9 T cell receptor beta chains from one sample sequenced in a study of cytomegalovirus exposure and HLA in healthy donors. In the PCR, 60 Vbeta and 13 Jbeta primers were used. The data were produced by immunoSEQ multiplex PCR, yet TCRdb's version contains in-frame clones alone and is incomplete. The table lists over 150,000 clones, under 85% of them singletons, with more than 1.5% in the top ten. Sequenced sample: PBMCs. All receptors come from a man aged 50-60 years in good health and CMV-seronegative.

The V gene is TRBV5-6, the J gene TRBJ1-2, with unresolved D. The CDR3 loop spans 13 amino acids. Germline CDR1 and CDR2: SGHDT and YYEEEE. The ends were cut back, 0 bases at V and 7 bases at J, with 10 bases in the middle. CDR3 sequence (DNA): TGTGCCAGCAGCTTGGGGAGGTTTGCTGGCTACACCTTC. Translating gives CASSLGRFAGYTF.

The chain carries TRBV4-1 and TRBJ2-2; 9 bases map to TRBD1. V lost 1 base and J lost 0; bases outside the gene matches: 3. This CDR3 has 17 amino acids. Germline V gene lookup returns CDR1 MGHRA and CDR2 YSYEKL. CDR3 sequence reads: CASSQATGGPNTGELFF. Here the CDR3 DNA reads TGCGCCAGCAGCCAAGCTACAGGGGGCCCGAACACCGGGGAGCTGTTTTTT.

As regards this clone: The junction differs from germline at one of its ends, possibly a read error. The V call is TRBV7-9, the J call TRBJ2-3; 7 nucleotides line up with TRBD2. Germline V gene data show CDR1 as SEHNR and CDR2 as FQNEAQ (reference sequence). This CDR3 is 16 amino acids long. CDR3 coding DNA: TGTTCCAGCAGCTTAGAGCGGCTAGCGGGCACAGATACGCAGTATTTT. Its translation is CSSSLERLAGTDTQYF.

V usage is TRBV2 and J usage is TRBJ2-3, with D unresolved. This CDR3 is built from 16 residues. Germline V gene sequence: CDR1 SNHLY, CDR2 FYNNEI. Trimming removed 4 bases from V and 0 bases from J, with 14 bases in between. The CDR3 loop reads CASSVLSPSSTDTQYF. The CDR3 DNA reads TGTGCCAGCAGTGTTCTCTCTCCTTCTAGCACAGATACGCAGTATTTT.

This clone was seen only a few times. The sample contains more than one DNA sequence encoding this CDR3. The V and J genes are TRBV18 and TRBJ2-5; D is perhaps TRBD2 (6 bases). The V end lost 6 bases, the J end lost 6 bases, and 20 bases lay between the germline ends. Germline-derived CDR1 and CDR2 are KGHSH and LQKENI. The CDR3 totals 15 residues. This CDR3 reads CASSRRDSRGKTQYF. As DNA, the CDR3 is TGTGCCAGCTCCCGACGGGACTCCCGGGGGAAGACCCAGTACTTC.

In this sample, this clone turned up a few times. The CDR3 coding sequence is TGTGCCAGCAGTGGGAGCGGGGAAGGATCCTACAATGAGCAGTTCTTC. This sequence encodes CASSGSGEGSYNEQFF. This chain links TRBV6-1 with TRBJ2-1, with TRBD2 matching 7 bases. In germline, CDR1 is MNHNS, CDR2 SASEGT. Trimming cost V 4 bases and J 1 base; bases outside gene matches: 7. The CDR3 is made up of 16 amino acids.

The chain couples TRBV27 to TRBJ2-7; perhaps TRBD1 as D (6 bases). This CDR3 is built from 16 residues. Trimming left V 0 bases short and J 4 bases short, with 16 bases between. Per germline, CDR1 MNHEY and CDR2 SMNVEV (reference sequence). Written as DNA, the CDR3 is TGTGCCAGCAGTTTATCACGTGAACAGGGCGCTTACGAGCAGTACTTC. Translating it yields CASSLSREQGAYEQYF.

V usage is TRBV11-3 and J usage is TRBJ1-1, with 9 bases matching TRBD1. The V and J ends lost 5 bases and 4 bases, in that order; junction bases with no gene match: 8. Germline CDR1 and CDR2: SGHNT and YENEEA. The CDR3 runs to 15 residues. CDR3 in DNA: TGTGCCAGCAGCCGCCGGGACAGGGCGATCACTGAAGCTTTCTTT. Amino acid sequence: CASSRRDRAITEAFF.

This chain uses TRBV5-1 with TRBJ2-3; TRBD2 agrees at 9 bases. The trim removed 0 bases at V and 4 bases at J, leaving 3 bases unmatched. From germline, CDR1 is SGHRS and CDR2 YFSETQ. The CDR3 is 15 amino acids. CDR3 coding DNA: TGCGCCAGCAGCTTGGGCGGGGGGGCCGCAGATACGCAGTATTTT. As protein: CASSLGGGAADTQYF.